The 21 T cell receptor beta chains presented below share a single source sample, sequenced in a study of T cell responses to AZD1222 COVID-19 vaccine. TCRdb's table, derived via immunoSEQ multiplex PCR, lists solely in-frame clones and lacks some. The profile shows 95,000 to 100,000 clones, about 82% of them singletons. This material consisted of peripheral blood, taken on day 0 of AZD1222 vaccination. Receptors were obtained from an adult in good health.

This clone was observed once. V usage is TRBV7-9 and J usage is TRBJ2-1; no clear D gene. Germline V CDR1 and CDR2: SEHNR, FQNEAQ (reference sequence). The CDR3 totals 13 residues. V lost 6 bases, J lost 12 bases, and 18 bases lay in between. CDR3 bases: TGTGCCAGCAGTCTTATCCAGGCCCACGGGCAGTTCTTC. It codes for CASSLIQAHGQFF.

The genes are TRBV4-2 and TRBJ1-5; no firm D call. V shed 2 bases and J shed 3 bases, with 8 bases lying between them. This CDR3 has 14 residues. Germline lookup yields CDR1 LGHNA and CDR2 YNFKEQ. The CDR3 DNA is TGTGCCAGCAGCCAACCAGAGATCAATCAGCCCCAGCATTTT. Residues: CASSQPEINQPQHF.

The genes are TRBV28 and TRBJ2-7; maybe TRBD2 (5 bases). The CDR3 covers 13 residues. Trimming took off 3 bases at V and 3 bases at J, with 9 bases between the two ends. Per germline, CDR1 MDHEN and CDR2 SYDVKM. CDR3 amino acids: CASSFLRDYEQYF. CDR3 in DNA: TGTGCCAGCAGTTTCCTCCGGGACTACGAGCAGTACTTC.

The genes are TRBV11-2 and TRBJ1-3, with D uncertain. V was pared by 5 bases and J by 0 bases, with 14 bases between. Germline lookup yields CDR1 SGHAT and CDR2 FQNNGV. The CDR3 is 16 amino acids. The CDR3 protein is CASSQTLASSGNTIYF. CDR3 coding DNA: TGTGCCAGCAGCCAGACACTCGCCAGCTCTGGAAACACCATATATTTT.

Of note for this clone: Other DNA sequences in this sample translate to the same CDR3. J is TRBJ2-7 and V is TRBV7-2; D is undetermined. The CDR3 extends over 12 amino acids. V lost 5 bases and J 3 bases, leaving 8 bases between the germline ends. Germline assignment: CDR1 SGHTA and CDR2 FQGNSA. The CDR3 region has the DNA TGTGCCAGCAGCCTTCTGGGCTACGAGCAGTACTTC. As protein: CASSLLGYEQYF.

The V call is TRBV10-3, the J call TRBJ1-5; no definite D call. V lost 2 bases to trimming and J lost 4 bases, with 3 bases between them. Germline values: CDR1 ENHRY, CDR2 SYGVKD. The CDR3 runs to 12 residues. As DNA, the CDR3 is TGTGCCATCAGTGAGACAAATCAGCCCCAGCATTTT. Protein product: CAISETNQPQHF.

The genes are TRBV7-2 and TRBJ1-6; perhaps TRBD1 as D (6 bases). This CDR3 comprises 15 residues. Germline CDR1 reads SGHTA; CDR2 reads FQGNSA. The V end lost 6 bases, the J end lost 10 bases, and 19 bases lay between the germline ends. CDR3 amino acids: CASSLRTAYDSPLHF. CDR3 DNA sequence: TGTGCCAGCAGTCTAAGGACAGCCTATGACTCACCCCTCCACTTT.

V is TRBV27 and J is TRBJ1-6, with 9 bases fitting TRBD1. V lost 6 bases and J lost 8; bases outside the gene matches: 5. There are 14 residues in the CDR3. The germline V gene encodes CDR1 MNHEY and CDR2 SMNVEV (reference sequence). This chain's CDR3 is CASSSGTGHSPLHF. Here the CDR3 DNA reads TGTGCCAGCAGCTCCGGGACAGGGCATTCACCCCTCCACTTT.

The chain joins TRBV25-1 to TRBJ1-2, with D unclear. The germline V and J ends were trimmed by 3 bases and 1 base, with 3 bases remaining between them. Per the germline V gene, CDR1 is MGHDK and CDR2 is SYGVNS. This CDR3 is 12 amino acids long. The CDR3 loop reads CASSDHNYGYTF. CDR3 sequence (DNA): TGTGCCAGCAGTGATCATAACTATGGCTACACCTTC.

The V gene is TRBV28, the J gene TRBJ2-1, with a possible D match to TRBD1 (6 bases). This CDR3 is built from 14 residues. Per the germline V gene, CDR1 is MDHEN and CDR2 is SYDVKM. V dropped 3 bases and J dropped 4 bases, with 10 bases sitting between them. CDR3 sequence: CASSFIQGYNEQFF. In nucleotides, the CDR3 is TGTGCCAGCAGTTTCATACAGGGATACAATGAGCAGTTCTTC.

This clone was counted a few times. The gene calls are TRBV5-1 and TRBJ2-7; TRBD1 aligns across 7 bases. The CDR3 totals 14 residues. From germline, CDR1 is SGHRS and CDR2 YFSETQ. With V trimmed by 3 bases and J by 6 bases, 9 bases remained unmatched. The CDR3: CASSSRQGPFEQYF. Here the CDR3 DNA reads TGCGCCAGCAGCTCCAGACAGGGCCCCTTCGAGCAGTACTTC.

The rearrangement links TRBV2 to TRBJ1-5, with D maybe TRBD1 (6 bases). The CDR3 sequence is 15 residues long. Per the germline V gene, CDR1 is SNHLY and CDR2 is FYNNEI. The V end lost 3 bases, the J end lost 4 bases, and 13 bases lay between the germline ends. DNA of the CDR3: TGTGCCAGCAGTGATTGGACAGTCCCAAATCAGCCCCAGCATTTT. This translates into CASSDWTVPNQPQHF. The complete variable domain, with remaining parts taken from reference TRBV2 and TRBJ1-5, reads EPEVTQTPSHQVTQMGQEVILRCVPISNHLYFYWYRQILGQKVEFLVSFYNNEISEKSEIFDDQFSVERPDGSNFTLKIRSTKLEDSAMYFCASSDWTVPNQPQHFGDGTRLSIL.

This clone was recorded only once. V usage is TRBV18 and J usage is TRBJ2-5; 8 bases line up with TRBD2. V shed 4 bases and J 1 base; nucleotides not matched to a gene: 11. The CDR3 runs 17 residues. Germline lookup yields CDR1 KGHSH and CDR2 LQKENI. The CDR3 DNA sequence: TGTGCCAGCTCACTGAATGCAGCGGGGGCATTCCAAGAGACCCAGTACTTC. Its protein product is CASSLNAAGAFQETQYF.

Here the CDR3 DNA reads TGTGCCAGCACCCCTCAGGTCCCGTGGCAGCGGCCTAACTCCTACAATGAGCAGTTCTTC. This gives the protein CASTPQVPWQRPNSYNEQFF. The chain carries TRBV28 and TRBJ2-1; D possibly corresponds to TRBD2 (5 bases). The germline gives CDR1 MDHEN, CDR2 SYDVKM. With 7 bases removed from V and 0 bases from J, the gap between germline ends came to 28 bases. The CDR3 covers 20 residues.

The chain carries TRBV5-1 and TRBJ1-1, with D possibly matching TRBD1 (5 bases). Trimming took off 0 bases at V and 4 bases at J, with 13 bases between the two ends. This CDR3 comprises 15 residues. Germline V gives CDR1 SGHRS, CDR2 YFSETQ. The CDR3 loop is CASSLGSGETTEAFF. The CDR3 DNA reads TGCGCCAGCAGCTTGGGTTCGGGGGAGACCACTGAAGCTTTCTTT.

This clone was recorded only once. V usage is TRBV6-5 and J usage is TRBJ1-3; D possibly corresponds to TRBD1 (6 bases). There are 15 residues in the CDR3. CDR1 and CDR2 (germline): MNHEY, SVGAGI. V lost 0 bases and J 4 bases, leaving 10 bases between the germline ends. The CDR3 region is CASSYSPGQGNTIYF. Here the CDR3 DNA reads TGTGCCAGCAGTTACTCTCCGGGACAAGGAAACACCATATATTTT.

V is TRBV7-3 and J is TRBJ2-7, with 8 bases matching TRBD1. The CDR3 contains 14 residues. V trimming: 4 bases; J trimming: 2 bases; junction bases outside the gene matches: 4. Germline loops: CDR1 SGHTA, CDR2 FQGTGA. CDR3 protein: CASSSGQGPYEQYF. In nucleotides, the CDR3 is TGTGCCAGCAGCTCCGGACAGGGCCCCTACGAGCAGTACTTC.

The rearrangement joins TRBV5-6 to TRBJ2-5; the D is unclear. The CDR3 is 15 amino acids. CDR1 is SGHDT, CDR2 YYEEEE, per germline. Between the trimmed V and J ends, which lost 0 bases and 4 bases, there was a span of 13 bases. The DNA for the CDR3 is TGTGCCAGCAGCTTGGCCAGGACCGACGGAGAGACCCAGTACTTC. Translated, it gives CASSLARTDGETQYF.

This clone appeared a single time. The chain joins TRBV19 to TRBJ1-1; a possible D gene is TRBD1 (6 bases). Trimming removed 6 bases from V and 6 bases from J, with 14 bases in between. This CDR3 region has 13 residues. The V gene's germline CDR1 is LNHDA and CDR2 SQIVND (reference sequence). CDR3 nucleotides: TGTGCCAGTAGGAGGGGGATCGGCGCTGAAGCTTTCTTT. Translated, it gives CASRRGIGAEAFF.

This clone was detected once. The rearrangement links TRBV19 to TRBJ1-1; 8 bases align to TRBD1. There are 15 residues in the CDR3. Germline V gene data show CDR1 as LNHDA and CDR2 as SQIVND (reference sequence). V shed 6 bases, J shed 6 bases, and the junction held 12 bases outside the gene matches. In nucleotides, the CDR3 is TGTGCCAGTAGGTCCCAAGGACAGGGTTTGGCTGAAGCTTTCTTT. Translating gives CASRSQGQGLAEAFF.

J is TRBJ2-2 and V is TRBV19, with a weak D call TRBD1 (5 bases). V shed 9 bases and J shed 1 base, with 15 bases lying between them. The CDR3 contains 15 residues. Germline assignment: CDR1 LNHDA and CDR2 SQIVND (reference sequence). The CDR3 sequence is CASMTESLNTGELFF. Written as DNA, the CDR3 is TGTGCCAGCATGACAGAGAGCCTGAACACCGGGGAGCTGTTTTTT.